These T cell receptor beta chains were read from a single sample in a study of blood T cell repertoires in COVID-19. The assay was immunoSEQ multiplex PCR, and TCRdb's table has in-frame clones only and misses some. The sample shows 87,000 or so clones, around 84% of them seen only once. The source material was peripheral blood. All receptors come from a man aged 40-49 years with acute or convalescent COVID-19. CDR3s include the opening cysteine and the closing phenylalanine or tryptophan. The D gene is left open where the match is weak. Only part of the rows carry a size: once, few, many, or a class if the clone is expanded.

V	size	D	J	DNA	CDR3
TRBV4-2	.	.	TRBJ2-2	TGTGCCAGCAGCCAAGAGAGGGCGAACACCGGGGAGCTGTTTTTT	CASSQERANTGELFF
TRBV5-4	.	.	TRBJ1-1	TGTGCCAGCACCCCCGGCCAGACAATCTCAAACACTGAAGCTTTCTTT	CASTPGQTISNTEAFF
TRBV27	.	TRBD1	TRBJ2-7	TGTGCCAGCAGTTTGAGGGAGACAGGGTTGGACGAGCAGTACTTC	CASSLRETGLDEQYF
TRBV21-1	.	.	TRBJ2-1	TGTGCCAGCAGCGGGGACAGAATATACAATGAGCAGTTCTTC	CASSGDRIYNEQFF
TRBV5-1	.	.	TRBJ2-1	TGCGCCAGCAGGCAGCACCTAGAGGGAAATGAGCAGTTCTTC	CASRQHLEGNEQFF
TRBV10-2	few	.	TRBJ1-5	TGCGCCAGCAGTGGAGGGTGGCTAGCCAATCAGCCCCAGCATTTT	CASSGGWLANQPQHF
TRBV11-3	.	TRBD1	TRBJ2-4	TGTGCCAGCAGCTTAGCGACAGGGGCTGAAAACATTCAGTACTTC	CASSLATGAENIQYF
TRBV5-8	.	.	TRBJ1-3	TGTGCCAGCAGCTTACTTTCTCTCTCCGGAAACACCATATATTTT	CASSLLSLSGNTIYF
TRBV7-9	.	TRBD1	TRBJ2-3	TGTGCCAGCAGCCACGGACAGGGTTACACAGATACGCAGTATTTT	CASSHGQGYTDTQYF
TRBV3-1/TRBV3-2	.	.	TRBJ1-1	TGTGCCAGCAGCCCAGGTTCCAGGGTCACTGAAGCTTTCTTT	CASSPGSRVTEAFF
TRBV7-2	few	.	TRBJ1-3	TGTGCCAGCAGCTTAGATAACAGATTCTCTGGAAACACCATATATTTT	CASSLDNRFSGNTIYF
TRBV10-2	.	.	TRBJ2-1	TGCGCCAGCAGTTTAGGGAGCTCCTACAATGAGCAGTTCTTC	CASSLGSSYNEQFF
TRBV6-5	.	.	TRBJ2-3	TGTGCCAGCAGTCCAGGGTGGAGCACAGATACGCAGTATTTT	CASSPGWSTDTQYF
TRBV7-8	.	TRBD2	TRBJ2-7	TGTGCCAGCAGCTTAGCTGAGACTAGCAGTTACGAGCAGTACTTC	CASSLAETSSYEQYF
TRBV5-6	.	.	TRBJ1-2	TGTGCCAGCAGCTTCCGGGACTCAGTTTTAGGCTATGGCTACACCTTC	CASSFRDSVLGYGYTF
TRBV7-2	.	TRBD2	TRBJ2-3	TGTGCCAGCAGCCCAAGACTAGCGGGGGCCGCAGATACGCAGTATTTT	CASSPRLAGAADTQYF
TRBV10-3	.	TRBD1	TRBJ1-1	TGTGCCATCAGTACGGGACAGGGTAACACTGAAGCTTTCTTT	CAISTGQGNTEAFF
TRBV6-5	.	TRBD1	TRBJ1-1	TGTGCCAGCAGTTCACCCCAACAGGGGGCTAGGACTGAAGCTTTCTTT	CASSSPQQGARTEAFF
TRBV7-2	few	TRBD2	TRBJ2-1	TGTGCCAGCAGCCTCAGGCCCGGGACTAGCGGGGGAAATGAGCAGTTCTTC	CASSLRPGTSGGNEQFF
TRBV5-5	.	TRBD2	TRBJ2-2	TGTGCCAGCAGCTTGGGGAGCGGGGGCCTTAACACCGGGGAGCTGTTTTTT	CASSLGSGGLNTGELFF
TRBV5-8	.	.	TRBJ1-2	TGTGCCAGCAGCTTTTCAGGGGAGTTCGGCTACACCTTC	CASSFSGEFGYTF
TRBV7-2	.	TRBD1	TRBJ2-3	TGTGCCAGCAGCCCCTCGGGACAGGGCACAGATACGCAGTATTTT	CASSPSGQGTDTQYF
TRBV27	.	TRBD1	TRBJ2-3	TGTGCCAGCAGCCTGGACAGGAGGAGCACAGATACGCAGTATTTT	CASSLDRRSTDTQYF
TRBV7-2	.	.	TRBJ1-1	TGTGCCAGCAGCTCTTCAGGCACTGAAGCTTTCTTT	CASSSSGTEAFF
TRBV5-4	few	.	TRBJ1-1	TGTGCCAGCAGCTTGGTCAGGGGCACTGAAGCTTTCTTT	CASSLVRGTEAFF
TRBV19	.	TRBD1	TRBJ1-4	TGTGCCAGTAGTTCAGACAGGGACAGGGGTGAAAAACTGTTTTTT	CASSSDRDRGEKLFF
TRBV3-1/TRBV3-2	.	.	TRBJ1-2	TGTGCCAGCAGCCGCGATGCGGGGGCTGGTGGCTACACCTTC	CASSRDAGAGGYTF
TRBV7-2	.	TRBD1	TRBJ1-1	TGTGCCAGCAGCCCGGGACAGAGAAGAACTGAAGCTTTCTTT	CASSPGQRRTEAFF
TRBV19	.	.	TRBJ2-4	TGTGCCAGTCGAATAGACCCTTCCCAAAACATTCAGTACTTC	CASRIDPSQNIQYF
TRBV6-2/TRBV6-3	.	.	TRBJ2-7	TGTGCCAGCAGTCCACCCCCTGGGCAGGGCGAGCAGTACTTC	CASSPPPGQGEQYF
TRBV5-4	.	TRBD2	TRBJ2-3	TGTGCCAGCAGCCCTGGACTAGCGGGAGATACGCAGTATTTT	CASSPGLAGDTQYF
TRBV27	.	.	TRBJ2-3	TGTGCCAGCAGTTTATTCCAGGGGCACACAGATACGCAGTATTTT	CASSLFQGHTDTQYF
TRBV30	.	TRBD1	TRBJ1-1	TGTGCCTGGATTCGAGACAGGGGTGGTGAAGCTTTCTTT	CAWIRDRGGEAFF
TRBV14	.	TRBD2	TRBJ2-2	TGTGCCAGCAGCCAAGATGGTGGCGGGAGCGTAATAACCGGGGAGCTGTTTTTT	CASSQDGGGSVITGELFF
TRBV7-9	.	.	TRBJ2-7	TGTGCCAGCAGCTGGGGGGACGTTCTCTACGAGCAGTACTTC	CASSWGDVLYEQYF
TRBV3-1/TRBV3-2	.	TRBD2	TRBJ2-7	TGTGCCAGCAGCCAAGAGACCGTTAGCGGGACATCCTACGAGCAGTACTTC	CASSQETVSGTSYEQYF
TRBV6-5	.	TRBD1	TRBJ2-2	TGTGCCAGCAGCCCCGGGACAGGGATCACCGGGGAGCTGTTTTTT	CASSPGTGITGELFF
TRBV25-1	few	TRBD2	TRBJ2-3	TGTGCCAGCAGTGAGTGGCGGGGGAGCACAGATACGCAGTATTTT	CASSEWRGSTDTQYF
TRBV7-3	.	TRBD2	TRBJ2-5	TGTGCCAGCAGCTTAACTGGCGGGGGGGCCCGTGAGACCCAGTACTTC	CASSLTGGGARETQYF
TRBV28	.	TRBD2	TRBJ2-7	TGTGCCAGCAGCCCGGGACTAGACCTAGGCGAGCAGTACTTC	CASSPGLDLGEQYF
TRBV9	.	.	TRBJ1-4	TGTGCCAGCAGCGTAGGAGGGTTGGGAAATGAAAAACTGTTTTTT	CASSVGGLGNEKLFF
TRBV20-1	few	TRBD2	TRBJ2-7	TGCAGTGCTAGTCTCGGACTAGCGTCCGAGCAGTACTTC	CSASLGLASEQYF
TRBV3-1/TRBV3-2	.	TRBD1	TRBJ1-6	TGTGCCAGCAGCCACGGACAGGGGGCGCGGGATAATTCACCCCTCCACTTT	CASSHGQGARDNSPLHF
TRBV10-1	.	TRBD2	TRBJ2-5	TGCGCCAGCAGTGAAGTGGGTCTAGCGGGAGTTGAGACCCAGTACTTC	CASSEVGLAGVETQYF
TRBV4-1	.	TRBD1	TRBJ1-2	TGCGCCAGCAGCCCAGGGGGACAGGAGACCTATGGCTACACCTTC	CASSPGGQETYGYTF
TRBV30	.	.	TRBJ2-1	TGTGCCTGGAGTAGCGGCCCCTTAGGGGAGCAGTTCTTC	CAWSSGPLGEQFF
TRBV2	.	TRBD1	TRBJ1-6	TGTGCCACCGACCCGGGACAGTATTCACCCCTCCACTTT	CATDPGQYSPLHF